Following are 25 T cell receptor beta chains from one sample sequenced in a study of regulatory T cells in long-lasting Graves disease. Specified time point: newly diagnosed GD, antithyroid drugs for less than 3 months. Making the TCR library involved RNA that had been extracted from PBMCs. For TCR beta, libraries came from iRepertoire HTBI primers and Arm-PCR of CDR3 regions. Each CDR3 protein is one row after TCRdb ran MiXCR on the multiplex PCR reads. The profile shows some 320,000 distinct CDR3 sequences, more than 15% of them singletons. The sequencing here drew on peripheral blood mononuclear cells (PBMCs), taken at new diagnosis, from a patient treated with antithyroid drugs. The receptors were gathered from a female donor with Graves disease.

This clonotype has ten or more counts. The V gene is TRBV10-3, the J gene TRBJ2-1; 7 nucleotides match TRBD2. With V trimmed by 6 bases and J by 7 bases, 6 bases remained unmatched. Per germline, CDR1 ENHRY and CDR2 SYGVKD. The CDR3 contains 13 residues. The CDR3: CAIRGGPQNEQFF. Written as DNA, the CDR3 is TGTGCCATCAGGGGAGGGCCCCAGAATGAGCAGTTCTTC.

In this sample, this clonotype turned up many times. This chain joins TRBV4-1 and TRBJ1-1; D remains ambiguous. CDR1 is MGHRA and CDR2 is YSYEKL in the germline V gene. The V end was cut by 2 bases, the J end by 6 bases, with 16 bases between. CDR3 size: 15 residues. CDR3 protein: CASSQLYRIKAEAFF. For the CDR3, the DNA is TGCGCCAGCAGCCAACTATACAGAATTAAAGCTGAAGCTTTCTTT.

This clonotype was detected many times. The chain combines TRBV11-2 with TRBJ2-2, with D possibly matching TRBD2 (6 bases). Trimming removed 4 bases from V and 5 bases from J, with 11 bases in between. The germline gives CDR1 SGHAT, CDR2 FQNNGV. This CDR3 has 14 amino acids. For the CDR3, the DNA is TGTGCCAGCAGCTACGGACTAAGGACCGGGGAGCTGTTTTTT. It codes for CASSYGLRTGELFF.

In its sample, this clonotype was seen many times. This chain connects TRBV20-1 to TRBJ2-3; D is uncertain. Germline CDR1 and CDR2: DFQATT and SNEGSKA (reference sequence). V lost 2 bases to trimming and J lost 1 base, with 7 bases between them. This CDR3 spans 13 amino acids. The CDR3 DNA follows: TGCAGTGCTAGAAAGCCAGGCACAGATACGCAGTATTTT. Translation: CSARKPGTDTQYF.

There are a few counts of this clonotype. The chain links TRBV20-1 to TRBJ1-2; no reliable D call. V lost 3 bases to trimming and J lost 4 bases, with 15 bases between them. The CDR3 spans 14 residues. Germline loops: CDR1 DFQATT, CDR2 SNEGSKA (reference sequence). CDR3 coding DNA: TGCAGTGCTAGTTCGGTGGTGTCTGCCTATGGCTACACCTTC. Its translation: CSASSVVSAYGYTF.

This sequence joins TRBV19 and TRBJ1-1; D remains unclear. The V gene lost 3 bases and the J gene lost 2 bases, with 7 bases spanning the gap. The CDR3 consists of 13 residues. Germline-derived CDR1 and CDR2 are LNHDA and SQIVND (reference sequence). Here the CDR3 reads CASSMLLNTEAFF. The CDR3 DNA sequence: TGTGCCAGTAGTATGTTATTAAACACTGAAGCTTTCTTT.

This clonotype has a handful of counts. A read error may be the cause here, since a much bigger clone is one base away. The chain joins TRBV27 to TRBJ1-2, with D hard to call. CDR3 size: 13 residues. Germline CDR1 is MNHEY and CDR2 is SMNVEV (reference sequence). CDR3: CAGSPANGYGYTF. CDR3 nucleotide sequence: TGTGCCGGCAGTCCTGCGAACGGCTATGGCTACACCTTC.

In the case of this clonotype: A much bigger clone sits one base away, suggesting this may be a read error. The rearrangement joins TRBV7-9 to TRBJ2-7; possibly TRBD1 or TRBD2 for D (5 bases each). The CDR3 is made up of 17 amino acids. V shed 1 base and J shed 5 bases, with 21 bases lying between them. Germline values: CDR1 SEHNR, CDR2 FQNEAQ (reference sequence). CDR3 coding DNA: TGTGCCAGCAGCTTAGGGGTCCAGGGAGTAGGGGCCCACGAGCAGTACTTC. Its protein product is CASSLGVQGVGAHEQYF.

The chain carries TRBV19 and TRBJ2-5; D is unresolved. The CDR3 runs 16 residues. The V end lost 5 bases, the J end lost 0 bases, and 16 bases lay between the germline ends. In germline, CDR1 is LNHDA, CDR2 SQIVND (reference sequence). CDR3 protein: CASSLHPQRDQETQYF. The CDR3, as DNA: TGTGCCAGTAGTCTTCACCCCCAACGGGACCAAGAGACCCAGTACTTC.

This clonotype was seen a few times. This chain links TRBV5-1 with TRBJ2-3; TRBD2 agrees at 9 bases. The CDR3 totals 18 residues. Germline CDR1 SGHRS, CDR2 YFSETQ. J was trimmed by 0 bases and V by 0 bases; bases with no gene match: 8. The CDR3 DNA is TGCGCCAGCAGCTTGGGCCTTCTAGCGGGATCTAGCACAGATACGCAGTATTTT. This sequence encodes CASSLGLLAGSSTDTQYF.

The table lists this clonotype with many counts. The gene calls are TRBV11-2 and TRBJ1-2, with D unresolved. CDR3 length: 14 residues. V gave up 7 bases and J gave up 0 bases, with 12 bases separating them. Germline CDR1 reads SGHAT; CDR2 reads FQNNGV. The CDR3 sequence is CASTPGPANYGYTF. As DNA, the CDR3 is TGTGCCAGCACCCCAGGACCGGCTAACTATGGCTACACCTTC.

This clonotype was detected many times. J is TRBJ1-4 and V is TRBV28; no firm D call. Looked up from germline, CDR1 is MDHEN and CDR2 is SYDVKM. Trimming stripped 7 bases from V and 0 bases from J, with 3 bases between. The CDR3 is 12 residues long. DNA of the CDR3: TGTGCCAGCAAGACAACTAATGAAAAACTGTTTTTT. Protein sequence: CASKTTNEKLFF. Using reference TRBV28 and TRBJ1-4 for the parts outside the CDR3, the full variable domain is DVKVTQSSRYLVKRTGEKVFLECVQDMDHENMFWYRQDPGLGLRLIYFSYDVKMKEKGDIPEGYSVSREKKERFSLILESASTNQTSMYLCASKTTNEKLFFGSGTQLSVL.

The table lists this clonotype with many counts. The CDR3 is CASSNGLNSNQPQHF. Written as DNA, the CDR3 is TGTGCCAGCAGTAATGGACTAAATAGCAATCAGCCCCAGCATTTT. The V call is TRBV7-2, the J call TRBJ1-5; D is uncertain. Trimming left V 6 bases short and J 0 bases short, with 12 bases between. The CDR3 runs to 15 residues. Germline V CDR1 and CDR2: SGHTA, FQGNSA.

The chain combines TRBV28 with TRBJ2-2, with D perhaps assigned TRBD1 or TRBD2 (6 bases each). The CDR3 totals 15 residues. Trimming took 6 bases from V and 7 from J, leaving 18 bases between them. The V gene's germline CDR1 is MDHEN and CDR2 SYDVKM. The CDR3 region is CASRPARGRGGELFF. The CDR3 DNA sequence: TGTGCCAGCAGGCCAGCCCGGGGGCGGGGCGGGGAGCTGTTTTTT.

The rearrangement uses TRBV7-9 and TRBJ1-2; possibly TRBD1 for D (5 bases). The CDR3 covers 14 residues. With 4 bases removed from V and 4 bases from J, the gap between germline ends came to 13 bases. Germline assignment: CDR1 SEHNR and CDR2 FQNEAQ (reference sequence). The CDR3, as DNA: TGTGCCAGCAGCTCCACCGGGGACGGCTATGGCTACACCTTC. It codes for CASSSTGDGYGYTF.

Comment on this clonotype: Since a much larger clone is just one base distant, this may be a read error. The J gene is TRBJ2-5, the V gene TRBV7-9, with 7 nucleotides matching TRBD2. Germline V gene sequence: CDR1 SEHNR, CDR2 FQNEAQ (reference sequence). Trimming cost V 5 bases and J 11 bases; bases outside gene matches: 17. The CDR3 sequence is 15 residues long. CDR3 amino acids: CASSMGGRAVNEQYF. The CDR3 nucleotides read TGTGCCAGCAGCATGGGGGGGAGGGCCGTCAATGAGCAGTACTTC.

A few counts support this clonotype. The chain couples TRBV4-2 to TRBJ2-5; 16 nucleotides align to TRBD2. The CDR3 sequence is 20 residues long. Per the germline V gene, CDR1 is LGHNA and CDR2 is YNFKEQ. Losses at the gene ends were 4 bases for V and 4 bases for J; bases not matched to a gene: 15. CDR3 coding DNA: TGTGCCAGCAGCCCGGGACGGAAGGGACTAGCGGGAGGGCCTGGAGAGACCCAGTACTTC. Residues: CASSPGRKGLAGGPGETQYF.

This clonotype was seen repeatedly, ten times or more. The J gene is TRBJ2-7, the V gene TRBV9; the match to TRBD2 covers 9 bases. Germline V lookup: CDR1 SGDLS, CDR2 YYNGEE. V shed 3 bases, J shed 7 bases, and the junction held 8 bases outside the gene matches. The CDR3 length is 14 residues. The CDR3 coding sequence is TGTGCCAGCAGCGATAGCGGGAGAGGGATTGAGCAGTACTTC. Its protein product is CASSDSGRGIEQYF.

This clonotype was seen many times. The V gene is TRBV7-9, the J gene TRBJ1-3; unclear D gene. This CDR3 has 15 residues. Germline V gives CDR1 SEHNR, CDR2 FQNEAQ (reference sequence). Trimming removed 5 bases from V and 4 bases from J, with 15 bases in between. This chain's CDR3 is CASSPQGRAGNTIYF. CDR3 bases: TGTGCCAGCAGCCCGCAAGGGAGGGCCGGAAACACCATATATTTT.

The genes are TRBV5-1 and TRBJ2-5; no definite D call. Judging by the DNA end, TRBJ2-1 fits better; the J call may be wrong. The germline V gene has CDR1 SGHRS and CDR2 YFSETQ. The CDR3 has 15 residues. The CDR3 region has the DNA TGCGCCAGCAGCCCCCCCAAACGGCTGGGCGATGAGCAGTTCTTC. It codes for CASSPPKRLGDEQFF.

V and J are TRBV10-1 and TRBJ2-1, with D tentatively TRBD1 or TRBD2 (5 bases each). Trimming stripped 0 bases from V and 12 bases from J, with 12 bases between. CDR1 WNHNN and CDR2 SYGVQD come from the germline V gene (reference sequence). CDR3 length: 13 residues. The CDR3 here is CASSESGRDRQFF. The CDR3 bases are TGCGCCAGCAGTGAGTCCGGTCGGGACCGGCAGTTCTTC.

This clonotype has at least ten counts. This rearrangement joins TRBV7-8 to TRBJ2-7, with TRBD2 matching over 8 bases. The junction had 18 bases not matched to a gene; V was cut back by 5 bases and J by 3 bases. This CDR3 is built from 18 residues. Germline V gives CDR1 SGHVS, CDR2 FQNEAQ. The CDR3 loop is CASSPPPAAPGGGYEQYF. The CDR3 nucleotides are TGTGCCAGCAGCCCCCCCCCCGCCGCCCCGGGAGGGGGCTACGAGCAGTACTTC.

The CDR3 loop is CASNPGQGEGYNEQFF. For the CDR3, the DNA is TGTGCCAGCAACCCGGGACAGGGCGAAGGATACAATGAGCAGTTCTTC. V is TRBV7-2 and J is TRBJ2-1; 9 positions match TRBD1. Trimming removed 7 bases from V and 4 bases from J; junction bases left unmatched: 11. Germline V CDR1 and CDR2: SGHTA, FQGNSA. This CDR3 has 16 residues.

This clonotype appeared once. This sequence joins TRBV6-2 or TRBV6-3 and TRBJ2-3; the D is unclear. The CDR3 has 16 amino acids. Trimming took off 0 bases at V and 7 bases at J, with 17 bases between the two ends. Germline CDR1 is MNHEY and CDR2 is SVGEGT. The CDR3 reads CASSYSTALGWNTQYF. The CDR3 DNA reads TGTGCCAGCAGTTACTCTACTGCGCTGGGATGGAATACGCAGTATTTT.

This clonotype was counted only a few times. The chain uses TRBV5-4 and TRBJ2-1; D remains unclear. The V end was cut by 0 bases, the J end by 4 bases, with 14 bases between. This CDR3 spans 16 amino acids. CDR1 SGHNT and CDR2 YYREEE come from the germline V gene (reference sequence). CDR3 DNA: TGTGCCAGCAGCTTGGCCGGTCCGATGGGGTACAATGAGCAGTTCTTC. Amino acids: CASSLAGPMGYNEQFF.